A single sample is the source of the 21 T cell receptor beta chains below, sequenced in a study of CD8 T cells in Susac syndrome. Reverse transcription of about 0.45 to 1 ug RNA was performed with random hexamers. Using its own MiXCR run on the immunoSEQ multiplex PCR reads, TCRdb lists one record per CDR3 protein. The table has under 200,000 distinct CDR3 sequences, roughly nine tenths seen once. Sequencing used CD4+ T cells from PBMCs. Receptor source: a human donor in good health.

The chain uses TRBV5-6 and TRBJ2-5, with 13 nucleotides matching TRBD2. This CDR3 spans 16 amino acids. The ends lost 3 bases at V and 4 bases at J; junction bases unmatched: 6. From germline, CDR1 is SGHDT and CDR2 YYEEEE. CDR3 DNA: TGTGCCAGCAGCTGGGGACTAGCGGGAATGGGAGAGACCCAGTACTTC. Translated, it gives CASSWGLAGMGETQYF.

CDR3 DNA sequence: TGTGCCACCAGCAGAGAGGGGACAGGAGGGGAGACCCAGTACTTC. This translates into CATSREGTGGETQYF. The V gene is TRBV15, the J gene TRBJ2-5, with 8 positions matching TRBD1. The CDR3 consists of 15 residues. Germline V lookup: CDR1 LNHNV, CDR2 YYDKDF (reference sequence). The V gene end was trimmed by 0 bases and the J gene end by 5 bases; junction bases not matched to a gene: 5.

The V and J genes are TRBV3-1 and TRBJ2-7; 11 bases line up with TRBD2. Germline V lookup: CDR1 LGHDT, CDR2 YNNKEL (reference sequence). This CDR3 is 13 amino acids long. J gave up 5 bases and V 7 bases, and 4 bases lay outside the gene matches. CDR3 residues: CASKTSGVDEQYF. DNA for the CDR3: TGTGCCAGCAAGACTAGCGGGGTAGACGAGCAGTACTTC.

The chain is built from TRBV19 and TRBJ2-7; TRBD1 matches at 9 bases. CDR1 is LNHDA and CDR2 is SQIVND in the germline V gene (reference sequence). Losses at the gene ends were 1 base for V and 3 bases for J; bases not matched to a gene: 7. There are 16 residues in the CDR3. CDR3 protein: CASSIVPQGQGYEQYF. In DNA form, the CDR3 reads TGTGCCAGTAGTATAGTCCCTCAGGGACAGGGCTACGAGCAGTACTTC.

The rearrangement links TRBV27 to TRBJ1-3, with D possibly TRBD1 on 5 matching bases. V lost 2 bases and J lost 0, with 14 bases in between. CDR3 size: 17 residues. Germline V gene data show CDR1 as MNHEY and CDR2 as SMNVEV (reference sequence). As DNA, the CDR3 is TGTGCCAGCAGTTTAAAGGGGACTGAGCCCTCTGGAAACACCATATATTTT. Residues: CASSLKGTEPSGNTIYF.

The CDR3 sequence: CASSEALRGARTDTQYF. The CDR3 coding sequence is TGTGCCAGCAGTGAAGCGCTTCGAGGGGCCCGCACAGATACGCAGTATTTT. The V gene is TRBV2, the J gene TRBJ2-3; D tentatively reads TRBD1 or TRBD2 (5 bases each). Trimming removed 0 bases at V and 1 base at J, with 14 bases between. The germline V gene encodes CDR1 SNHLY and CDR2 FYNNEI. The CDR3 is 17 residues long.

The chain joins TRBV11-2 to TRBJ2-5; D not certain. Trimming removed 5 bases from V and 3 bases from J, with 16 bases in between. Germline lookup yields CDR1 SGHAT and CDR2 FQNNGV. The CDR3 has 15 amino acids. In nucleotides, the CDR3 is TGTGCCAGCAGCCCTCACCCGGGCAGGAAAGAGACCCAGTACTTC. Its translation is CASSPHPGRKETQYF.

This clonotype was detected only once. The chain carries TRBV3-1 and TRBJ2-4; a possible D gene is TRBD1 (6 bases). The ends were cut back, 6 bases at V and 4 bases at J, with 10 bases in the middle. The germline V gene encodes CDR1 LGHDT and CDR2 YNNKEL (reference sequence). The length of the CDR3 is 13 residues. In nucleotides, the CDR3 is TGTGCCAGCAGTGCGGACAGTAAAAACATTCAGTACTTC. It is translated as CASSADSKNIQYF.

The V and J genes are TRBV10-3 and TRBJ2-1, with a tentative D call TRBD1 (5 bases). Germline CDR1 and CDR2: ENHRY and SYGVKD. This CDR3 is 14 amino acids long. Trimming took off 0 bases at V and 6 bases at J, with 9 bases between the two ends. The CDR3 region is CAISESYRGNEQFF. CDR3 DNA: TGTGCCATCAGTGAGTCATATAGGGGCAATGAGCAGTTCTTC.

The chain is built from TRBV5-1 and TRBJ1-5, with D perhaps TRBD1 (6 bases). CDR1 SGHRS and CDR2 YFSETQ come from the germline V gene. There are 16 residues in the CDR3. V lost 0 bases to trimming and J lost 5 bases, with 15 bases between them. Here the CDR3 DNA reads TGCGCCAGCAGCTTGGAGGGTGGGGACAACTATCAGCCCCAGCATTTT. Translating it yields CASSLEGGDNYQPQHF.

This clonotype was observed a single time. The chain uses TRBV5-4 and TRBJ2-3, with TRBD1 as a possible D gene (6 bases). The ends were cut back, 5 bases at V and 2 bases at J, with 12 bases in the middle. Per the germline V gene, CDR1 is SGHNT and CDR2 is YYREEE (reference sequence). The CDR3 covers 14 residues. The CDR3 bases are TGTGCCAGCAGATCCGGGACATTCACAGATACGCAGTATTTT. It encodes CASRSGTFTDTQYF.

The genes are TRBV20-1 and TRBJ2-5, with 14 bases lining up with TRBD2. Germline trimming cut 3 bases from V and 0 bases from J; bases unmatched to any gene: 9. CDR1 is DFQATT, CDR2 SNEGSKA, per germline (reference sequence). There are 18 residues in the CDR3. The CDR3 nucleotides are TGCAGTGCTAGTGGACTAGCGGGGGGTCCCACGTACCAAGAGACCCAGTACTTC. Protein sequence: CSASGLAGGPTYQETQYF.

The V call is TRBV7-2, the J call TRBJ1-1; D may be TRBD1 (6 bases). V shed 3 bases and J shed 5 bases, with 10 bases lying between them. The germline V gene has CDR1 SGHTA and CDR2 FQGNSA. The CDR3 runs 13 residues. CDR3 loop: CASSLGTPTEAFF. The CDR3 DNA is TGTGCCAGCAGCTTGGGGACACCAACTGAAGCTTTCTTT.

The chain carries TRBV10-2 and TRBJ2-3, with 11 bases aligning to TRBD2. V lost 5 bases and J lost 4; bases outside the gene matches: 8. This CDR3 region has 16 residues. Germline V lookup: CDR1 WSHSY, CDR2 SAAADI. CDR3 nucleotides: TGCGCCAGCAGTATAGCGGGGGGGCCTAGGGCAGATACGCAGTATTTT. This codes for CASSIAGGPRADTQYF.

This clonotype has just a few counts. The J gene is TRBJ1-1, the V gene TRBV7-2, with 7 positions matching TRBD1. Germline loops: CDR1 SGHTA, CDR2 FQGNSA. The CDR3 covers 12 residues. V shed 5 bases, J shed 11 bases, and the junction held 8 bases outside the gene matches. The CDR3 loop is CASSLRQGTAFF. CDR3 sequence (DNA): TGTGCCAGCAGCCTAAGACAGGGAACGGCTTTCTTT.

The sample holds one count of this clonotype. The chain links TRBV5-1 to TRBJ2-7; 8 bases match TRBD1. This CDR3 region has 15 residues. Germline V lookup: CDR1 SGHRS, CDR2 YFSETQ. The V gene end was trimmed by 4 bases and the J gene end by 7 bases; junction bases not matched to a gene: 13. The CDR3 nucleotides read TGCGCCAGCAGCCTACCCGGGACAGGTCACCGGGAGCAGTACTTC. This encodes CASSLPGTGHREQYF.

V usage is TRBV5-1 and J usage is TRBJ2-7, with D perhaps TRBD1 (5 bases). CDR3 size: 12 residues. Germline values: CDR1 SGHRS, CDR2 YFSETQ. The V end was cut by 0 bases, the J end by 6 bases, with 7 bases between. In DNA form, the CDR3 reads TGCGCCAGCAGCTTGGCAGGGTTCGAGCAGTACTTC. Its protein is CASSLAGFEQYF.

The J gene is TRBJ1-6, the V gene TRBV29-1; D is undetermined. The germline CDR1 and CDR2 sequences are SQVTM and ANQGSEA. There are 13 residues in the CDR3. The V gene lost 6 bases and the J gene lost 4 bases, with 10 bases spanning the gap. The CDR3 region has the DNA TGCAGCGTGCGGACGGTTTATAATTCACCCCTCCACTTT. Translating it yields CSVRTVYNSPLHF.

The CDR3 sequence: CASSVVGNENIQYF. CDR3 nucleotides: TGTGCCAGCAGCGTAGTGGGGAATGAAAACATTCAGTACTTC. This chain connects TRBV9 to TRBJ2-4; D gene unclear. Trimming removed 0 bases at V and 5 bases at J, with 9 bases between. Germline CDR1 reads SGDLS; CDR2 reads YYNGEE. The CDR3 runs 14 residues.

The V call is TRBV5-1, the J call TRBJ2-1; D is undetermined. V was cut by 4 bases and J by 7 bases, with 9 bases left in between. The CDR3 contains 12 residues. The V gene's germline CDR1 is SGHRS and CDR2 YFSETQ. The CDR3 DNA is TGCGCCAGCAGCCCCCAGCAGAATGAGCAGTTCTTC. Protein product: CASSPQQNEQFF. The complete variable domain, with remaining parts taken from reference TRBV5-1 and TRBJ2-1, reads KAGVTQTPRYLIKTRGQQVTLSCSPISGHRSVSWYQQTPGQGLQFLFEYFSETQRNKGNFPGRFSGRQFSNSRSEMNVSTLELGDSALYLCASSPQQNEQFFGPGTRLTVL.

This sequence joins TRBV6-5 and TRBJ1-3; no clear D gene. CDR1 is MNHEY and CDR2 is SVGAGI in the germline V gene. This CDR3 is 11 amino acids long. Trimming removed 7 bases at V and 1 base at J, with 2 bases between. CDR3 residues: CASTSGNTIYF. The CDR3 DNA follows: TGTGCCAGCACGTCTGGAAACACCATATATTTT.